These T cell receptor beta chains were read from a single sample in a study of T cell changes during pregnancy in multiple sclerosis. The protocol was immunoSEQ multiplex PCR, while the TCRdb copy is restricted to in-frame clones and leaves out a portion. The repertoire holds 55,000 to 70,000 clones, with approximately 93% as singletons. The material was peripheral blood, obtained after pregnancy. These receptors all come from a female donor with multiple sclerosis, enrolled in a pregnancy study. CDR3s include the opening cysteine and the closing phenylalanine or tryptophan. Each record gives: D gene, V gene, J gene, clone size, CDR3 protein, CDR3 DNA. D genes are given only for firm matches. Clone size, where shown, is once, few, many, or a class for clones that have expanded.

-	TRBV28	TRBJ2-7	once	CASSLKRERSYEQYF	TGTGCCAGCAGTCTTAAGAGAGAGCGCTCCTACGAGCAGTACTTC
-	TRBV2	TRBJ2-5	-	CASSEGQYQETQYF	TGTGCCAGCAGTGAAGGACAGTACCAAGAGACCCAGTACTTC
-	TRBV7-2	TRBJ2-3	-	CASSLLGSTDTQYF	TGTGCCAGCAGCTTACTCGGGAGCACAGATACGCAGTATTTT
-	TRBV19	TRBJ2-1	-	CASNSYYNEQFF	TGTGCCAGTAATTCCTACTACAATGAGCAGTTCTTC
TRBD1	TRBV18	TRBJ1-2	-	CASSPIGAGGAYFGGYTF	TGTGCCAGCTCACCAATTGGGGCAGGGGGCGCTTATTTTGGGGGCTACACCTTC
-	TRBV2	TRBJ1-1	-	CASRVPRELETEAFF	TGTGCCAGCAGGGTCCCCCGGGAGCTGGAGACTGAAGCTTTCTTT
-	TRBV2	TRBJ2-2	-	CASRPTGRGTGELFF	TGTGCCAGCAGACCCACAGGGAGAGGAACCGGGGAGCTGTTTTTT
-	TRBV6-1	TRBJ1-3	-	CASRISGSGNTIYF	TGTGCCAGCAGGATCTCAGGGTCCGGAAACACCATATATTTT
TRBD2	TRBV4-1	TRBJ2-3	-	CASSQDLAGWGTDTQYF	TGCGCCAGCAGCCAAGACCTAGCGGGGTGGGGCACAGATACGCAGTATTTT
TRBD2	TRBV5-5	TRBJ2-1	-	CASSYLTSGSLNEQFF	TGTGCCAGCAGCTACTTGACTAGCGGGAGCTTAAATGAGCAGTTCTTC
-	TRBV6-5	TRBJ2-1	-	CASSYSDNYNEQFF	TGTGCCAGCAGTTACTCGGACAACTACAATGAGCAGTTCTTC
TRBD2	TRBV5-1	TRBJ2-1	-	CASSPLAGGYNEQFF	TGCGCCAGCAGCCCACTAGCGGGGGGCTACAATGAGCAGTTCTTC
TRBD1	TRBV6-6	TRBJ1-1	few	CASSGGQGMNTEAFF	TGTGCCAGCAGTGGGGGACAGGGAATGAACACTGAAGCTTTCTTT
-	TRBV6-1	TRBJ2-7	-	CASSEMRQTYEQYF	TGTGCCAGCAGTGAAATGCGACAAACCTACGAGCAGTACTTC
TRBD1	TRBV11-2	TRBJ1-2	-	CASSSLETGFDGYTF	TGTGCCAGCAGCTCATTGGAGACAGGGTTCGATGGCTACACCTTC
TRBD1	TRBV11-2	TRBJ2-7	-	CASSHRDRGIYEQYF	TGTGCCAGCAGCCACCGGGACAGGGGGATTTACGAGCAGTACTTC
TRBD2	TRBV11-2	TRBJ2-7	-	CASSRTSGIYEQYF	TGTGCCAGCAGTCGGACTAGCGGAATCTACGAGCAGTACTTC
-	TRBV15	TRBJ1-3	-	CATSIVRSGNTIYF	TGTGCCACCAGCATAGTCCGCTCTGGAAACACCATATATTTT
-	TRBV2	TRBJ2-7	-	CASSRDFSSYEQYF	TGTGCCAGCAGCCGGGACTTTAGCTCCTACGAGCAGTACTTC
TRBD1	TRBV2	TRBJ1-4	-	CASSPQGVTNEKLFF	TGTGCCAGCAGTCCACAGGGGGTTACTAATGAAAAACTGTTTTTT
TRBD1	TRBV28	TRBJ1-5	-	CASSLFHLGQGASQPQHF	TGTGCCAGCAGTTTATTTCACCTCGGACAGGGGGCAAGTCAGCCCCAGCATTTT
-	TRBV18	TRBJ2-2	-	CASSPALAANTGELFF	TGTGCCAGCTCACCAGCCCTAGCCGCGAACACCGGGGAGCTGTTTTTT
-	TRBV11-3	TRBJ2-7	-	CASSLASAGLPYEQYF	TGTGCCAGCAGCTTAGCATCGGCGGGTCTCCCCTACGAGCAGTACTTC
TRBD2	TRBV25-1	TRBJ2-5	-	CASSELGLAGPETQYF	TGTGCCAGCAGTGAATTGGGGCTAGCGGGACCAGAGACCCAGTACTTC
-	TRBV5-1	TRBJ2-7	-	CASSGPEGNEQYF	TGCGCCAGCAGCGGGCCCGAGGGCAACGAGCAGTACTTC
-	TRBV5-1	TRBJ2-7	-	CASSLEAGLYEQYF	TGCGCCAGCAGCTTGGAGGCAGGGTTGTACGAGCAGTACTTC
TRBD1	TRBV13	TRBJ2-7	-	CASSSGTGGYEQYF	TGTGCCAGCAGCTCGGGGACAGGAGGCTACGAGCAGTACTTC
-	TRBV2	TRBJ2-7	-	CASITVSYEQYF	TGTGCCAGCATTACGGTCTCCTACGAGCAGTACTTC
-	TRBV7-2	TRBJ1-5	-	CASSGQSNQPQHF	TGTGCCAGCAGTGGACAGAGCAATCAGCCCCAGCATTTT